Presented here are 4 T cell receptor beta chains from one specimen sequenced in a study of shared clonotypes between healthy human individuals. Generated by immunoSEQ multiplex PCR, the TCRdb table keeps only in-frame clones and is missing some. The sample includes more than 400,000 clones, approximately 95% of them seen just once. The sample was naive CD4+ T cells sorted from blood. Subset reported: CD45RA+ positively selected. The receptors were gathered from a woman in her 30s in good health.

The CDR3 nucleotides read TGTGCCATCTCGGACCCGAAAGTCAACTATGGCTACACCTTC. Amino acid sequence: CAISDPKVNYGYTF. The chain couples TRBV2 to TRBJ1-2; D remains unclear. The germline V gene encodes CDR1 SNHLY and CDR2 FYNNEI. This CDR3 has 14 amino acids. Trimming shortened V by 10 bases and J by 2 bases, and 17 bases separated the two germline ends.

The rearrangement joins TRBV6-1 to TRBJ2-7; 10 bases align to TRBD1. The CDR3 runs to 13 residues. The ends lost 6 bases at V and 6 bases at J; junction bases unmatched: 5. The germline V gene encodes CDR1 MNHNS and CDR2 SASEGT. The chain's CDR3 is CASSGQGGSEQYF. CDR3 sequence (DNA): TGTGCCAGCAGCGGACAGGGGGGATCCGAGCAGTACTTC.

This clone is a singleton in its sample. The chain recombines TRBV5-1 with TRBJ1-1; 10 nucleotides agree with TRBD1. V dropped 4 bases and J dropped 6; count of bases not matched to a gene: 12. Germline V gene lookup returns CDR1 SGHRS and CDR2 YFSETQ. This CDR3 has 16 residues. This chain's CDR3 is CASSEGQGIGGAEAFF. The CDR3 DNA follows: TGCGCCAGCAGCGAGGGACAGGGGATTGGAGGGGCTGAAGCTTTCTTT.

The chain carries TRBV6-1 and TRBJ2-7; TRBD2 aligns across 9 bases. The germline V gene has CDR1 MNHNS and CDR2 SASEGT. V lost 7 bases to trimming and J lost 4 bases; unmatched junction nucleotides: 5. This CDR3 is 13 amino acids long. The CDR3, as DNA: TGTGCCAGCATCCCTAGCGGGGTGTACGAGCAGTACTTC. Encoded protein: CASIPSGVYEQYF.